This passage covers 14 T cell receptor beta chains from one sample sequenced in a study of T cell responses to AZD1222 COVID-19 vaccine. Sequencing was performed with immunoSEQ multiplex PCR; in TCRdb, only in-frame clones are kept and a portion is missing. The table shows 100,000 to 120,000 clones, with around 83% occurring only once. Sequencing used peripheral blood, obtained on day 0 of AZD1222 vaccination. All receptors derive from an adult in good health.

The CDR3 DNA reads TGTGCCAGTAGTCCCCTCACGGGGTTAGGAGGAGAGACCCAGTACTTC. It specifies CASSPLTGLGGETQYF. The chain employs TRBV19 and TRBJ2-5, with a possible D match to TRBD2 (5 bases). Per germline, CDR1 LNHDA and CDR2 SQIVND (reference sequence). This CDR3 comprises 16 residues. The V end lost 5 bases, the J end lost 4 bases, and 20 bases lay between the germline ends. The full variable domain, rest sourced from reference TRBV19 and TRBJ2-5, is DGGITQSPKYLFRKEGQNVTLSCEQNLNHDAMYWYRQDPGQGLRLIYYSQIVNDFQKGDIAEGYSVSREKKESFPLTVTSAQKNPTAFYLCASSPLTGLGGETQYFGPGTRLLVL.

The rearrangement links TRBV9 to TRBJ2-1; 8 bases agree with TRBD2. Germline trimming cut 1 base from V and 0 bases from J; bases unmatched to any gene: 6. From germline, CDR1 is SGDLS and CDR2 YYNGEE. The CDR3 length is 17 residues. This CDR3 reads CASSVSLAGSSYNEQFF. The CDR3 DNA reads as TGTGCCAGCAGCGTATCCCTAGCGGGTTCCTCCTACAATGAGCAGTTCTTC.

The count of this clone is one. The V call is TRBV27, the J call TRBJ2-4; TRBD1 agrees at 8 bases. Looked up from germline, CDR1 is MNHEY and CDR2 is SMNVEV (reference sequence). Trimming cost V 10 bases and J 0 bases; bases outside gene matches: 20. This CDR3 has 19 amino acids. The CDR3: CANPIGDRGWSLAKNIQYF. DNA of the CDR3: TGTGCCAACCCAATAGGTGACAGGGGATGGTCGCTAGCCAAAAACATTCAGTACTTC.

In nucleotides, the CDR3 is TGTGCCAGTTTAGGCTATGGCTACACCTTC. Translating gives CASLGYGYTF. This chain joins TRBV19 and TRBJ1-2; D unresolved. The germline V and J ends were trimmed by 8 bases and 4 bases, with 5 bases remaining between them. The germline V gene has CDR1 LNHDA and CDR2 SQIVND (reference sequence). The CDR3 has 10 amino acids.

The gene calls are TRBV11-2 and TRBJ1-4; D gene uncertain. Trimming left V 2 bases short and J 8 bases short, with 12 bases between. The V gene's germline CDR1 is SGHAT and CDR2 FQNNGV. CDR3 length: 14 amino acids. The CDR3 DNA reads TGTGCCAGCAGCTTAAGTTACAGCGGGGAAAAACTGTTTTTT. This codes for CASSLSYSGEKLFF.

This rearrangement joins TRBV11-3 to TRBJ2-2; TRBD1 is a possible D gene (5 bases). This CDR3 region has 18 residues. V was clipped by 1 base and J by 0 bases, with 15 bases between them. CDR1 is SGHNT and CDR2 is YENEEA in the germline V gene. The CDR3 here is CASSLGAGPTSNTGELFF. The CDR3, as DNA: TGTGCCAGCAGCTTAGGGGCAGGGCCGACCTCGAACACCGGGGAGCTGTTTTTT.

There are a few counts of this clone. V usage is TRBV15 and J usage is TRBJ1-2, with no clear D. V was trimmed by 0 bases and J by 5 bases, leaving 10 bases between them. Germline V gene lookup returns CDR1 LNHNV and CDR2 YYDKDF (reference sequence). The CDR3 covers 14 residues. CDR3 nucleotides: TGTGCCACCAGCAGAGATCGACAACCTTATGGCTACACCTTC. This encodes CATSRDRQPYGYTF.

The chain is built from TRBV4-1 and TRBJ1-2; D uncertain. Trimming left V 1 base short and J 2 bases short, with 11 bases between. The CDR3 totals 15 residues. The germline V gene encodes CDR1 MGHRA and CDR2 YSYEKL. The CDR3 nucleotides read TGCGCCAGCAGCCAAGTCCGGACGGAGAACTATGGCTACACCTTC. Residues: CASSQVRTENYGYTF.

This clone was picked up one time. The chain links TRBV7-2 to TRBJ2-2; D gene ambiguous. Trimming cost V 5 bases and J 4 bases, with 8 bases left between them. The CDR3 contains 13 residues. Germline V gives CDR1 SGHTA, CDR2 FQGNSA. CDR3 nucleotide sequence: TGTGCCAGCAGCGTGGGTGGCACCGGGGAGCTGTTTTTT. This sequence encodes CASSVGGTGELFF.

This chain connects TRBV12-3 or TRBV12-4 to TRBJ1-2, with D unclear. The CDR3 has 13 residues. Trimming left V 5 bases short and J 8 bases short, with 15 bases between. The CDR3 sequence: CASSLARSRGYTF. DNA for the CDR3: TGTGCCAGCAGTCTCGCGCGTTCACGGGGCTACACCTTC.

J is TRBJ2-2 and V is TRBV21-1; the table gives TRBD1 as D, unverified against the DNA. TRBV21-1 is marked as a pseudogene. The CDR3 runs 15 residues. The CDR3 nucleotides are TGTGCCAACATCGGGACAGGGAAGGGCACCGGGGAGCTGTTTTTT. As protein: CANIGTGKGTGELFF.

This chain joins TRBV19 and TRBJ1-5; D unresolved. The CDR3 covers 15 residues. Trimming took 2 bases from V and 6 from J, leaving 14 bases between them. CDR1 is LNHDA, CDR2 SQIVND, per germline (reference sequence). The CDR3 bases are TGTGCCAGTAGTATAATGGCGGCGGCGGGTCAGCCCCAGCATTTT. Amino acids: CASSIMAAAGQPQHF.

The count of this clone is one. The genes are TRBV19 and TRBJ2-3; TRBD1 matches at 7 bases. V shed 6 bases and J 2 bases; nucleotides not matched to a gene: 5. The CDR3 sequence is 14 residues long. Germline CDR1 is LNHDA and CDR2 is SQIVND (reference sequence). The CDR3 protein is CASSRGQPTDTQYF. The CDR3 DNA reads as TGTGCCAGTAGCAGGGGACAGCCCACAGATACGCAGTATTTT.

CDR3 protein: CSVGGWVGNYEQYF. The CDR3 DNA reads TGCAGCGTTGGGGGTTGGGTCGGCAACTACGAGCAGTACTTC. The chain links TRBV29-1 to TRBJ2-7; D is unclear. Germline-derived CDR1 and CDR2 are SQVTM and ANQGSEA. The CDR3 totals 14 residues. V was pared by 4 bases and J by 3 bases, with 16 bases between.